This T cell receptor beta chain was found in a study of blood T cell repertoires in COVID-19. Background on the study: Collection of acute and convalescent COVID-19 samples took place in the United States, Italy and Spain.

Sequenced by immunoSEQ multiplex PCR; TCRdb stores in-frame clones only, minus some. Among 250,000 to 350,000 clones listed, roughly 83% were seen once. Seattle patients were enrolled during active infection and followed longitudinally. CDR3 length: 12 residues. The ends were cut back, 5 bases at V and 6 bases at J, with 7 bases in the middle. This clonotype was sampled from a human donor with COVID-19, enrolled during active disease. The donor label of this sample is uncertain. Sequenced sample: peripheral blood. J is TRBJ2-2 and V is TRBV12-3 or TRBV12-4, with a tentative D call TRBD1 (5 bases). DNA of the CDR3: TGTGCCAGCAGTCCGACAGCCGGGGAGCTGTTTTTT. Translating gives CASSPTAGELFF.